The present T cell receptor beta chain was sequenced within a study of shared clonotypes between healthy human individuals. Looking at the study overall: The plates for each donor numbered three CD4 naive, three CD4 memory, two CD8 naive and one CD8 memory.

The germline V and J ends were trimmed by 5 bases and 0 bases, with 10 bases remaining between them. The CDR3 length is 14 residues. Looked up from germline, CDR1 is LGHNA and CDR2 is YSLEER. It was CD45RO-negative cells, positively selected for CCR7, that made up naive CD8 cells, with terminally differentiated effector memory CD45RA+ cells excluded. Donors included only healthy HIV-negative adults lacking recent acute infections or vaccinations. This clone was observed once. The antigen remains undetermined. Overall study results and limits: Naive CD4 clonotypes overlapped across a handful of donors at about 5.3%.

The protocol was immunoSEQ multiplex PCR, while the TCRdb copy is restricted to in-frame clones and leaves out a portion. The table has 1.5 million to 2.5 million clones, about 94% seen once. The TCR originated in a man between 18 and 29 years old in good health. The chain uses TRBV4-3 and TRBJ1-1; possibly TRBD1 for D (6 bases). Sequences were obtained from naive CD8+ T cells sorted from blood. The CDR3 DNA reads TGCGCCAGCAGCTACAGGGACATGAACACTGAAGCTTTCTTT. Amino acids: CASSYRDMNTEAFF.